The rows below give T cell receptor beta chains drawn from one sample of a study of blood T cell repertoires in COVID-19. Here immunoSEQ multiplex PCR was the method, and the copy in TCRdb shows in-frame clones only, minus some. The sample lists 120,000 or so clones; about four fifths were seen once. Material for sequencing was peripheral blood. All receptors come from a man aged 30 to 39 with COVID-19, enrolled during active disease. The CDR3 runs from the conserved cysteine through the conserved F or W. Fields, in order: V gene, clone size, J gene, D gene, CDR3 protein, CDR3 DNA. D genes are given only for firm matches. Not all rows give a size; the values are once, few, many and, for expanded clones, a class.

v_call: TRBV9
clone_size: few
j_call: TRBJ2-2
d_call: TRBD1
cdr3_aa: CASSPGQGAIAGELFF
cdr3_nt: TGTGCCAGCAGCCCTGGACAGGGGGCGATAGCCGGGGAGCTGTTTTTT

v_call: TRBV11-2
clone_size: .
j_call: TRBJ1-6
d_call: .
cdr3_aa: CASSSQGRGTASYNSPLHF
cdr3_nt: TGTGCCAGCAGCTCCCAGGGGAGGGGAACGGCCTCCTATAATTCACCCCTCCACTTT

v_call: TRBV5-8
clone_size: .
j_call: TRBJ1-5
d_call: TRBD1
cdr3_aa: CASSSQGAVQPQHF
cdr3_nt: TGTGCCAGCAGTTCTCAGGGGGCGGTTCAGCCCCAGCATTTT

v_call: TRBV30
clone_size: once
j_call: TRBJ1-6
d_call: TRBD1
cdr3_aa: CAWSRGQGNSPLHF
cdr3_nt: TGTGCCTGGAGTAGGGGACAGGGGAATTCACCCCTCCACTTT

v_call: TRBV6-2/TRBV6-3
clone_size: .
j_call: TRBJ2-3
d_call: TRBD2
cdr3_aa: CASSREVSTDTQYF
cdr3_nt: TGTGCCAGCAGTCGGGAGGTCAGCACAGATACGCAGTATTTT

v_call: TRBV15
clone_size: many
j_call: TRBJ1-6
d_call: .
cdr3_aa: CATSGGLYSPLHF
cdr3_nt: TGTGCCACCAGCGGGGGACTTTATTCACCCCTCCACTTT

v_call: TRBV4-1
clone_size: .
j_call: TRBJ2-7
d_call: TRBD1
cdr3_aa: CASSQRTGAYEQYF
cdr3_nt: TGCGCCAGCAGCCAGAGGACAGGAGCCTACGAGCAGTACTTC

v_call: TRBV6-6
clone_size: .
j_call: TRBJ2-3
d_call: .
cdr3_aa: CATKIQGIGTQYF
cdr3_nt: TGTGCCACCAAAATTCAGGGGATCGGTACGCAGTATTTT

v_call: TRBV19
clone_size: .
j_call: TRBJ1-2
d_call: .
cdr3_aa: CASSMGLKLAEWGYTF
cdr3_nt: TGTGCCAGTAGTATGGGCCTAAAATTGGCTGAATGGGGCTACACCTTC

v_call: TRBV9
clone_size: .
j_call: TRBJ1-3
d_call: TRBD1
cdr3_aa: CASSVGRQGVNTIYF
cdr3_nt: TGTGCCAGCAGCGTTGGGCGACAGGGGGTAAACACCATATATTTT

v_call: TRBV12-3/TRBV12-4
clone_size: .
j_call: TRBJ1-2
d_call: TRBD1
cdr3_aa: CASRRTGSNGYTF
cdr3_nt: TGTGCCAGCCGCAGGACAGGGTCTAATGGCTACACCTTC